A selection of T cell receptor beta chains follows, all from one sample in a study of blood T cells in healthy people across ages. In TCRdb, the 5' RACE reads were re-called with MiXCR into one record per CDR3 protein. This repertoire shows roughly 800,000 distinct CDR3 sequences, under 30% found once; its top ten account for about 3%. These records were also assigned to another study, of T cells of mothers and their children.

Sequencing input: blood. These receptors came from a boy aged 10-17 years in good health. Each CDR3 is given with its conserved first and last residue. D genes are given only for firm matches. Clone size appears in some rows only: once, few, many, or a class for an expanded clone.

d_gene	v_gene	abundance	j_gene	CDR3nt	CDR3aa
NA	TRBV7-9	few	TRBJ2-6	TGTGCCAGCAGCTTAGCCGGGGAACAACTAATACACGTCCTGACTTTC	CASSLAGEQLIHVLTF
NA	TRBV28	once	TRBJ1-2	TGTGCCAGCAGCTTCGGGGCAGGGAACTATGGCTACACCTTC	CASSFGAGNYGYTF
TRBD1	TRBV7-2	NA	TRBJ2-5	TGTGCCAGCAGCTCCCGGGACAGGGCCCGCGAGACCCAGTACTTC	CASSSRDRARETQYF
NA	TRBV3-1	many	TRBJ2-5	TGTGCCAGCAGCTCCTGGGCGGGCATAGGAGAGACCCAGTACTTC	CASSSWAGIGETQYF
NA	TRBV28	NA	TRBJ2-7	TGTGCCAGCAGTTCCTCCTTACAGGGTTACGAGCAGTACTTC	CASSSSLQGYEQYF
NA	TRBV29-1	NA	TRBJ2-7	TGCAGCGTTGAAGGGCTTGTAGCGAGGTCCTACGAGCAGTACTTC	CSVEGLVARSYEQYF
NA	TRBV7-9	NA	TRBJ2-2	TGTGCCAGCAGTCTAGCGACCGGGGAGACCGGGGAGCTGTTTTTT	CASSLATGETGELFF
NA	TRBV6-2/TRBV6-3	few	TRBJ1-5	TGTGCCAGCAGCCGGACAAGGGATCAGCCCCAGCATTTT	CASSRTRDQPQHF
TRBD2	TRBV29-1	few	TRBJ2-1	TGCAGCGTGCAGGTCGGGGGGAGGTATGAGCAGTTCTTC	CSVQVGGRYEQFF
NA	TRBV20-1	NA	TRBJ2-7	TGCAGTGCTAGTCCCGAGCGAGAGTGGGATCCCCCCAGAGAGCAGTACTTC	CSASPEREWDPPREQYF
NA	TRBV4-2	NA	TRBJ2-1	TGTGCCAGCAGCCAATCCCGGACGGGGGATGAGCAGTTCTTC	CASSQSRTGDEQFF
NA	TRBV7-9	NA	TRBJ2-1	TGTGCCGGTTTCCGGGACAGTAGATTCGGGGGCACCTACAATGAGCAGTTCTTC	CAGFRDSRFGGTYNEQFF
NA	TRBV9	few	TRBJ2-6	TGTGCCAGCAGCAAGGACAGACCCCTATGGGGCTCTGGGGCCAACGTCCTGACTTTC	CASSKDRPLWGSGANVLTF
NA	TRBV7-8	NA	TRBJ1-1	TGTGCCAGCAGCCTCCTCCTCAGGGGGAACACTGAAGCTTTCTTT	CASSLLLRGNTEAFF
NA	TRBV3-1	few	TRBJ2-5	TGTGCCAGCAGCCAAGTCGGGAGCGGAGAGACCCAGTACTTC	CASSQVGSGETQYF
TRBD2	TRBV10-2	few	TRBJ2-7	TGCGCCAGCAGTGTTCGGGGGAGCGGGGGACCGCCGGACAACGAGCAGTACTTC	CASSVRGSGGPPDNEQYF
NA	TRBV11-2	few	TRBJ1-6	TGTGCCAGCAGCATCCGGGCTAATAATTCACCCCTCCACTTT	CASSIRANNSPLHF
NA	TRBV7-9	few	TRBJ1-1	TGTGCCAGCAGCCCACAGTGGGGGGAGGAGCGGGCTGAAGCTTTCTTT	CASSPQWGEERAEAFF
NA	TRBV7-9	few	TRBJ1-1	TGTGCCTGCAGCTTAGAGGGGGGAGTGGGCACTGAAGCTTTCTTT	CACSLEGGVGTEAFF
NA	TRBV15	few	TRBJ1-5	TGTGCCACCAGCAGAGGTCAGGGCCTCCAGCCCCAGCATTTT	CATSRGQGLQPQHF
TRBD2	TRBV3-1	few	TRBJ2-1	TGTGCCAGCACTAAGAATCTAGCGGGGCAGTACAATGAGCAGTTCTTC	CASTKNLAGQYNEQFF
NA	TRBV30	NA	TRBJ2-1	TGTGCCTGGAGTCTTCGGCAGGACTACAATGAGCAGTTCTTC	CAWSLRQDYNEQFF
NA	TRBV21-1	NA	TRBJ2-7	TGTGCCAGCAGCGCCCAGGGACTAGCGGGGTCGTACGAGCAGTACTTC	CASSAQGLAGSYEQYF
NA	TRBV28	few	TRBJ2-3	TGTGCCAGCAGTTTAGGGGGCAGGGGGGAAATAACAGATACGCAGTATTTT	CASSLGGRGEITDTQYF
NA	TRBV29-1	NA	TRBJ1-1	TGCAGCGTTGGAAGGGGGAGGGACGCTGAAGCTTTCTTT	CSVGRGRDAEAFF
NA	TRBV30	NA	TRBJ1-1	TGTGCCTGCAATACAGGGTTGAACACTGAAGCTTTCTTT	CACNTGLNTEAFF
NA	TRBV10-2	few	TRBJ2-3	TGCGCCAGCAGTGACCGCGGAATTGGGGATATGCCCACAGATACGCAGTATTTT	CASSDRGIGDMPTDTQYF
NA	TRBV3-1	few	TRBJ2-7	TGTGCCAGCAGCCAAGGGCAGGGATATCACGAGCAGTACTTC	CASSQGQGYHEQYF
NA	TRBV24-1	few	TRBJ2-5	TGTGCCACCAGTGACCGGCAGGACCAAGAGACCCAGTACTTC	CATSDRQDQETQYF
TRBD2	TRBV4-2	few	TRBJ2-5	TGTGCCAGCAGCCAGAGGACTAGCGGGTCGCAAGAGACCCAGTACTTC	CASSQRTSGSQETQYF
NA	TRBV19	NA	TRBJ2-2	TGTCCCAGTAGATTAGGGGCTTCGAACACCGGGGAGCTGTTTTTT	CPSRLGASNTGELFF
NA	TRBV12-3/TRBV12-4	once	TRBJ2-1	TGTGCCAGCAGTTTAGCGGACTTTCTCGCAGAGTCGTGGGCTGACAATGAGCAGTTCTTC	CASSLADFLAESWADNEQFF
NA	TRBV4-1	NA	TRBJ2-6	TGCGCCCGCAGCCCCCCCCCGCCTGGGGCCAACGTCCTGACTTTC	CARSPPPPGANVLTF
NA	TRBV3-1	few	TRBJ1-2	TGTGCCAGCACCGACAGTCGTGGCTACACCTTC	CASTDSRGYTF
NA	TRBV5-1	NA	TRBJ1-2	TGCGCGAGCGGGGGGAACGGCTACACCTTC	CASGGNGYTF
TRBD1	TRBV7-2	few	TRBJ2-2	TGTGCCAGCAGCTTGGTTTTGAGACAGGGGACCACCGGGGAGCTGTTTTTT	CASSLVLRQGTTGELFF